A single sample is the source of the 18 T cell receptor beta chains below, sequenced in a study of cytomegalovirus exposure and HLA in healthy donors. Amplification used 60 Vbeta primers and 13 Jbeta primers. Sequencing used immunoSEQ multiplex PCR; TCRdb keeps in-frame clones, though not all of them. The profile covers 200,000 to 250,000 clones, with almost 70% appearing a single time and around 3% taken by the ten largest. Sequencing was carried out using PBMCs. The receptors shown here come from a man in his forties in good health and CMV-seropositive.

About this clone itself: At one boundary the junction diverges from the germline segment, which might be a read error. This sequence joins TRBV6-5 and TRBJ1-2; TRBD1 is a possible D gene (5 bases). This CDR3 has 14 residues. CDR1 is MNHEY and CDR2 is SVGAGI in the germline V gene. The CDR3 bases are TGTGCCAGCAGTCAAGGATCAGGGTACTATGGCTACCCCTTC. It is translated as CASSQGSGYYGYPF.

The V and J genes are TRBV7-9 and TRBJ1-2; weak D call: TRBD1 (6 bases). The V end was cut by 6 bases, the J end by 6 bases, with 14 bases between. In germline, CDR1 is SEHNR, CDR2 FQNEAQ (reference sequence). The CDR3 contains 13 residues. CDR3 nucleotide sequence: TGTGCCAGCAGTAAGTCGCAGGGGAATGGCTACACCTTC. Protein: CASSKSQGNGYTF. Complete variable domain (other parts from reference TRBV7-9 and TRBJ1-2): DTGVSQNPRHKITKRGQNVTFRCDPISEHNRLYWYRQTLGQGPEFLTYFQNEAQLEKSRLLSDRFSAERPKGSFSTLEIQRTEQGDSAMYLCASSKSQGNGYTFGSGTRLTVV.

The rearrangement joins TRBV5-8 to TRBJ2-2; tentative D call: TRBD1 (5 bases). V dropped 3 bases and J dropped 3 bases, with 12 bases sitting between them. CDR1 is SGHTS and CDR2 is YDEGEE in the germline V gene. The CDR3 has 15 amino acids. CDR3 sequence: CASSSGFSDTGELFF. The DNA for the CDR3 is TGTGCCAGCAGCTCAGGGTTTTCGGACACCGGGGAGCTGTTTTTT.

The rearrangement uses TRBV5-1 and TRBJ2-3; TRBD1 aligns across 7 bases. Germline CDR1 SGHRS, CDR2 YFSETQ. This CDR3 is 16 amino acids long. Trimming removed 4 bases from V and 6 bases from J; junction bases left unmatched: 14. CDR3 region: CASSDPGKGARDTQYF. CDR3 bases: TGCGCCAGCAGCGACCCGGGGAAGGGGGCGAGGGATACGCAGTATTTT.

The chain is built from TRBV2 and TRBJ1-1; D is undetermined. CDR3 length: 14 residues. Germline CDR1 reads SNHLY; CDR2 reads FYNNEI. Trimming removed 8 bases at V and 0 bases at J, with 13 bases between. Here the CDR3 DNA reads TGTGCCAGCGGGAGGAGCAGTCTGAACACTGAAGCTTTCTTT. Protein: CASGRSSLNTEAFF.

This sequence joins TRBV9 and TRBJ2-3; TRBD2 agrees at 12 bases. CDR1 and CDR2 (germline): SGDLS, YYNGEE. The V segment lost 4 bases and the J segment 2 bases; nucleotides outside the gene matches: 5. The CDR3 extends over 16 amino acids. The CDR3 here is CASSLRLAGDTDTQYF. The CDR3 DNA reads TGTGCCAGCAGCCTGCGACTAGCGGGGGACACAGATACGCAGTATTTT. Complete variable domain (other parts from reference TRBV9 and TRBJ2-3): DSGVTQTPKHLITATGQRVTLRCSPRSGDLSVYWYQQSLDQGLQFLIQYYNGEERAKGNILERFSAQQFPDLHSELNLSSLELGDSALYFCASSLRLAGDTDTQYFGPGTRLTVL.

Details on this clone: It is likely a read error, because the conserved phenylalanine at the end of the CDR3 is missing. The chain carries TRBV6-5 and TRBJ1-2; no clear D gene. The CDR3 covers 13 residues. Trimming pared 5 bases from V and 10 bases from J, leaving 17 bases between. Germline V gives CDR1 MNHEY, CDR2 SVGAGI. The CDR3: CASSVDWSGYYTL. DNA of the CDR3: TGTGCCAGCAGTGTAGACTGGTCGGGGTACTACACCCTC.

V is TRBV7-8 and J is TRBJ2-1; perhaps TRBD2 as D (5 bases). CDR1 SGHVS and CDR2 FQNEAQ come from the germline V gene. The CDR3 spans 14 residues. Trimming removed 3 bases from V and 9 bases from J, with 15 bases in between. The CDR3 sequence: CASSFPGRSVEQFF. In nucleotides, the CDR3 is TGTGCCAGCAGCTTCCCGGGGAGATCCGTTGAGCAGTTCTTC.

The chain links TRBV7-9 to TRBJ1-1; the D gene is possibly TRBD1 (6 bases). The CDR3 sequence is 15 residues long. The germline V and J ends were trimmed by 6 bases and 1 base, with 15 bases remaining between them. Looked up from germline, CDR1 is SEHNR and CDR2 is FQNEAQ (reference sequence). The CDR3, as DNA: TGTGCCAGCAGTTCAGGGGTGGTAGAGAACACTGAAGCTTTCTTT. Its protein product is CASSSGVVENTEAFF.

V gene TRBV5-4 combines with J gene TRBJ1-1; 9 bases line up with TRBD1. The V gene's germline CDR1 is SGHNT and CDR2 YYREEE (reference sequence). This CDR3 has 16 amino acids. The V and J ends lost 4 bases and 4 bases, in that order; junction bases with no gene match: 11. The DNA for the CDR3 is TGTGCCAGCAGCACCGAACAGGGGGCGCATAGCACTGAAGCTTTCTTT. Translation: CASSTEQGAHSTEAFF.

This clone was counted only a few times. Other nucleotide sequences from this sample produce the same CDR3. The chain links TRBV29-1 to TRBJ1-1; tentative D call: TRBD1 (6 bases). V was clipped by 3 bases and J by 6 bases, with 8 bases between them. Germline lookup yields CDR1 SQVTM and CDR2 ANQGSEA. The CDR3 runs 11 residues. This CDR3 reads CSVDRGSEAFF. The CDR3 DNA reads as TGCAGCGTTGACAGGGGATCTGAAGCTTTCTTT.

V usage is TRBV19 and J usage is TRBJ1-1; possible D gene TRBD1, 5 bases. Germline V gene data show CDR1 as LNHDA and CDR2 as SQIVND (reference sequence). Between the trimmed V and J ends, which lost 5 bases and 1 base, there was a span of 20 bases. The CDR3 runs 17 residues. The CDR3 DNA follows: TGTGCCAGTAGTTCGTGGGGCACCCCTACAGGGAACACTGAAGCTTTCTTT. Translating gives CASSSWGTPTGNTEAFF. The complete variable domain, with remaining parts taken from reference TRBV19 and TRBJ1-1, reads DGGITQSPKYLFRKEGQNVTLSCEQNLNHDAMYWYRQDPGQGLRLIYYSQIVNDFQKGDIAEGYSVSREKKESFPLTVTSAQKNPTAFYLCASSSWGTPTGNTEAFFGQGTRLTVV.

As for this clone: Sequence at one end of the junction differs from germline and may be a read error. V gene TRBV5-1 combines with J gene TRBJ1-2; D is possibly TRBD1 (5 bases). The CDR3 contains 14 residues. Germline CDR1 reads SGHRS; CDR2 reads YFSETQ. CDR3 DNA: TGTGCCAGCAGCTTGGTGGGCAGGGCTGGAGGCTACACCTTC. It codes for CASSLVGRAGGYTF.

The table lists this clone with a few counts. CDR3 in DNA: TGTGCCAGCAGCTTAAGGGGGCGCTTGAGCACTGAAGCTTTCTTT. Translated, it gives CASSLRGRLSTEAFF. The V gene is TRBV7-2, the J gene TRBJ1-1; 7 bases line up with TRBD1. The CDR3 runs 15 residues. Germline V lookup: CDR1 SGHTA, CDR2 FQGNSA. The junction had 7 bases not matched to a gene; V was cut back by 2 bases and J by 4 bases.

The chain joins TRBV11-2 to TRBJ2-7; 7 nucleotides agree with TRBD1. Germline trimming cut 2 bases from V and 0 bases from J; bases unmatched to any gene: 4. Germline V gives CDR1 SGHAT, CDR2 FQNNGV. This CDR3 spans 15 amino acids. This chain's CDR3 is CASSLRDSRSYEQYF. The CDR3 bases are TGTGCCAGCAGCTTAAGGGACAGCCGCTCCTACGAGCAGTACTTC.

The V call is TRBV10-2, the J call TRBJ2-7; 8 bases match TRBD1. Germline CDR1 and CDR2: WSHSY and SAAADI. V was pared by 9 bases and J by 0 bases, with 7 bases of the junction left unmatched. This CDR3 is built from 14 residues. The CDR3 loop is CASGDRFRSYEQYF. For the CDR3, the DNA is TGCGCCAGTGGGGACAGGTTCCGCTCCTACGAGCAGTACTTC.

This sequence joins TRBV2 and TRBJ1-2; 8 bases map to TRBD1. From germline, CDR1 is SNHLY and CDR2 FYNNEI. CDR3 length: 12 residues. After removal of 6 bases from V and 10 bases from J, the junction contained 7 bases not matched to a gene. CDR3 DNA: TGTGCCAGCAGAGGGGACAGGCAGGACTACACCTTC. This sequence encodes CASRGDRQDYTF.

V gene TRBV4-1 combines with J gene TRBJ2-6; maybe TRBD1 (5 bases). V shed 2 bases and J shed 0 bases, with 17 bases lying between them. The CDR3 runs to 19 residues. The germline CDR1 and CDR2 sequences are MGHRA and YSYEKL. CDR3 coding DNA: TGCGCCAGCAGCCAACAGGGTATTTCAGTAGGCTCTGGGGCCAACGTCCTGACTTTC. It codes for CASSQQGISVGSGANVLTF.